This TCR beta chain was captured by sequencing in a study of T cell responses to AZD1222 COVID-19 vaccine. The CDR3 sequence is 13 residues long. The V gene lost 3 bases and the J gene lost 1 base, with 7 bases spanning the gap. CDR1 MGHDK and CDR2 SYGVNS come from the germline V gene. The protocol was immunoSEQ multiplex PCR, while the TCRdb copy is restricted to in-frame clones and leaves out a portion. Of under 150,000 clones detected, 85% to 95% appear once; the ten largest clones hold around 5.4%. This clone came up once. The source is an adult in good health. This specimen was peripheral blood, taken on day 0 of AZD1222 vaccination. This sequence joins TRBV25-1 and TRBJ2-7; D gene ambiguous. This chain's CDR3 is CASSDSRSYEQYF. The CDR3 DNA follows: TGTGCCAGCAGTGACTCCCGGTCCTACGAGCAGTACTTC.